This T cell receptor (beta chain) comes out of a study of blood T cell repertoires in COVID-19. Unmatched junction bases numbered 17, after V lost 1 base and J lost 6 bases. The CDR3 has 20 residues. Germline loops: CDR1 SGHRS, CDR2 YFSETQ. Across 20 to 25 US areas, participants ranged in age from 18 to 89 years. Cohort 3 recovery required two negative PCRs, clearance, or symptom resolution. TCRdb keeps only in-frame clones here, not all; method: immunoSEQ multiplex PCR. The profile shows roughly 250,000 clones, more than 85% of them singletons. The rearrangement joins TRBV5-1 to TRBJ1-6; 9 bases line up with TRBD1. This TCR derives from a woman in her forties or fifties who had recovered from COVID-19. The sequencing sample was made of PBMCs or T cells enriched from blood (not recorded which). The CDR3 reads CASSLMPGQGPGGVNSPLHF. The CDR3 nucleotides read TGCGCCAGCAGCTTGATGCCGGGACAGGGTCCCGGCGGGGTTAATTCACCCCTCCACTTT.